These 10 T cell receptor beta chains were sequenced from one sample in a study of CD8 T cells in Susac syndrome. Random hexamers served to reverse transcribe roughly 0.5 to 1 ug RNA. Each CDR3 protein is one row after TCRdb ran MiXCR on the immunoSEQ multiplex PCR reads. The sample lists 150,000 to 200,000 distinct CDR3 sequences, roughly 94% occurring once. Specimen: CD4+ T cells from PBMCs. Source of these receptors: a human donor with multiple sclerosis.

The gene calls are TRBV2 and TRBJ2-5, with D tentatively TRBD2 (5 bases). V lost 6 bases to trimming and J lost 3 bases, with 11 bases between them. The length of the CDR3 is 13 residues. Germline V gene sequence: CDR1 SNHLY, CDR2 FYNNEI. The CDR3 sequence is CASSQRSEETQYF. In DNA, the CDR3 is TGTGCCAGCAGCCAGCGGAGCGAAGAGACCCAGTACTTC.

The genes are TRBV9 and TRBJ1-5, with a possible D match to TRBD1 (6 bases). The germline V gene has CDR1 SGDLS and CDR2 YYNGEE. CDR3 length: 16 residues. Trimming removed 3 bases from V and 2 bases from J, with 15 bases in between. This CDR3 reads CASSASTGSGNQPQHF. The CDR3 DNA reads as TGTGCCAGCAGCGCCTCCACAGGGAGTGGCAATCAGCCCCAGCATTTT.

The chain links TRBV6-1 to TRBJ1-1; 8 bases agree with TRBD1. The ends lost 6 bases at V and 4 bases at J; junction bases unmatched: 13. This CDR3 is 16 amino acids long. Germline CDR1 reads MNHNS; CDR2 reads SASEGT. This CDR3 is CASRGYRGVLGTEAFF. As DNA, the CDR3 is TGTGCCAGCAGGGGCTACAGGGGGGTTTTAGGCACTGAAGCTTTCTTT.

The J gene is TRBJ1-2, the V gene TRBV6-5; D is perhaps TRBD1 (5 bases). The V gene's germline CDR1 is MNHEY and CDR2 SVGAGI. V was shortened by 0 bases and J by 0 bases, with 8 bases between the two germline ends. This CDR3 is built from 15 residues. CDR3 sequence: CASSYSGAANYGYTF. As DNA, the CDR3 is TGTGCCAGCAGTTACTCAGGGGCAGCTAACTATGGCTACACCTTC.

The gene calls are TRBV9 and TRBJ1-4; D possibly corresponds to TRBD1 (5 bases). The CDR3 is 16 amino acids. Germline V gene sequence: CDR1 SGDLS, CDR2 YYNGEE. Trimming stripped 3 bases from V and 8 bases from J, with 20 bases between. The CDR3 coding sequence is TGTGCCAGCAGCGCTTCGTACTCAGGGTTGGAGGAAAAACTGTTTTTT. Encoded protein: CASSASYSGLEEKLFF. The full variable domain, with the rest looked up from reference TRBV9 and TRBJ1-4, is DSGVTQTPKHLITATGQRVTLRCSPRSGDLSVYWYQQSLDQGLQFLIQYYNGEERAKGNILERFSAQQFPDLHSELNLSSLELGDSALYFCASSASYSGLEEKLFFGSGTQLSVL.

V gene TRBV20-1 combines with J gene TRBJ2-5; unclear D gene. The CDR3 loop spans 15 amino acids. Germline CDR1 is DFQATT and CDR2 is SNEGSKA (reference sequence). V dropped 3 bases and J dropped 5 bases, with 19 bases sitting between them. CDR3: CSASKVETTGETQYF. CDR3 nucleotides: TGCAGTGCTAGTAAGGTCGAGACGACTGGGGAGACCCAGTACTTC.

This clonotype has just one count. The rearrangement links TRBV4-3 to TRBJ1-4, with D possibly TRBD1 on 5 matching bases. V was trimmed by 2 bases and J by 3 bases, leaving 10 bases between them. CDR3 size: 15 residues. Germline V lookup: CDR1 LGHNA, CDR2 YSLEER. The CDR3 nucleotides are TGCGCCAGCAGCCAAAAAGACAGCCCTAATGAAAAACTGTTTTTT. Translated: CASSQKDSPNEKLFF.

The V and J genes are TRBV12-3 or TRBV12-4 and TRBJ1-1; D remains ambiguous. Trimming cost V 1 base and J 8 bases, with 14 bases left between them. This CDR3 region has 14 residues. CDR3 nucleotides: TGTGCCAGCAGTTTAGGCCTCCGGGCCAGCGAAGCTTTCTTT. As protein: CASSLGLRASEAFF.

V and J are TRBV12-3 or TRBV12-4 and TRBJ2-1, with 7 nucleotides matching TRBD1. The CDR3 consists of 15 residues. V shed 7 bases and J 1 base; nucleotides not matched to a gene: 7. The CDR3: CASILQGTSYNEQFF. Here the CDR3 DNA reads TGTGCCAGCATTCTACAGGGGACGTCCTACAATGAGCAGTTCTTC.

The rearrangement uses TRBV4-3 and TRBJ2-3, with 11 bases aligning to TRBD2. The germline gives CDR1 LGHNA, CDR2 YSLEER. The CDR3 runs to 19 residues. V lost 0 bases and J lost 2; bases outside the gene matches: 10. This CDR3 reads CASSQDRLAGITITDTQYF. CDR3 nucleotides: TGCGCCAGCAGCCAAGATCGACTAGCGGGGATAACGATCACAGATACGCAGTATTTT.